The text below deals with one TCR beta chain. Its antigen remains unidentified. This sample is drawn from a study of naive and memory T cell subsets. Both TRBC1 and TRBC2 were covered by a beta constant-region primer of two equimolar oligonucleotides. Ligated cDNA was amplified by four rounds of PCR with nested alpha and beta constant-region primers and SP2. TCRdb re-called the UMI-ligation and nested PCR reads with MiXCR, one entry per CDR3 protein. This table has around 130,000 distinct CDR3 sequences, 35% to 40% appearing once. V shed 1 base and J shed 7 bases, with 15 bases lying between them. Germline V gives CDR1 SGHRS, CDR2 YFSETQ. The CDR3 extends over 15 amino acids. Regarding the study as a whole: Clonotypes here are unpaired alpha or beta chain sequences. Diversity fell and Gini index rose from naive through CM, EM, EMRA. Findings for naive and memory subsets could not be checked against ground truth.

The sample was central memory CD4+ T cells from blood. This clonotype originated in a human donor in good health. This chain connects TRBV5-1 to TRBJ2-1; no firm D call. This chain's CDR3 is CASSLMSSRRNEQFF. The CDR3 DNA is TGCGCCAGCAGCTTGATGAGCTCCCGACGAAATGAGCAGTTCTTC.